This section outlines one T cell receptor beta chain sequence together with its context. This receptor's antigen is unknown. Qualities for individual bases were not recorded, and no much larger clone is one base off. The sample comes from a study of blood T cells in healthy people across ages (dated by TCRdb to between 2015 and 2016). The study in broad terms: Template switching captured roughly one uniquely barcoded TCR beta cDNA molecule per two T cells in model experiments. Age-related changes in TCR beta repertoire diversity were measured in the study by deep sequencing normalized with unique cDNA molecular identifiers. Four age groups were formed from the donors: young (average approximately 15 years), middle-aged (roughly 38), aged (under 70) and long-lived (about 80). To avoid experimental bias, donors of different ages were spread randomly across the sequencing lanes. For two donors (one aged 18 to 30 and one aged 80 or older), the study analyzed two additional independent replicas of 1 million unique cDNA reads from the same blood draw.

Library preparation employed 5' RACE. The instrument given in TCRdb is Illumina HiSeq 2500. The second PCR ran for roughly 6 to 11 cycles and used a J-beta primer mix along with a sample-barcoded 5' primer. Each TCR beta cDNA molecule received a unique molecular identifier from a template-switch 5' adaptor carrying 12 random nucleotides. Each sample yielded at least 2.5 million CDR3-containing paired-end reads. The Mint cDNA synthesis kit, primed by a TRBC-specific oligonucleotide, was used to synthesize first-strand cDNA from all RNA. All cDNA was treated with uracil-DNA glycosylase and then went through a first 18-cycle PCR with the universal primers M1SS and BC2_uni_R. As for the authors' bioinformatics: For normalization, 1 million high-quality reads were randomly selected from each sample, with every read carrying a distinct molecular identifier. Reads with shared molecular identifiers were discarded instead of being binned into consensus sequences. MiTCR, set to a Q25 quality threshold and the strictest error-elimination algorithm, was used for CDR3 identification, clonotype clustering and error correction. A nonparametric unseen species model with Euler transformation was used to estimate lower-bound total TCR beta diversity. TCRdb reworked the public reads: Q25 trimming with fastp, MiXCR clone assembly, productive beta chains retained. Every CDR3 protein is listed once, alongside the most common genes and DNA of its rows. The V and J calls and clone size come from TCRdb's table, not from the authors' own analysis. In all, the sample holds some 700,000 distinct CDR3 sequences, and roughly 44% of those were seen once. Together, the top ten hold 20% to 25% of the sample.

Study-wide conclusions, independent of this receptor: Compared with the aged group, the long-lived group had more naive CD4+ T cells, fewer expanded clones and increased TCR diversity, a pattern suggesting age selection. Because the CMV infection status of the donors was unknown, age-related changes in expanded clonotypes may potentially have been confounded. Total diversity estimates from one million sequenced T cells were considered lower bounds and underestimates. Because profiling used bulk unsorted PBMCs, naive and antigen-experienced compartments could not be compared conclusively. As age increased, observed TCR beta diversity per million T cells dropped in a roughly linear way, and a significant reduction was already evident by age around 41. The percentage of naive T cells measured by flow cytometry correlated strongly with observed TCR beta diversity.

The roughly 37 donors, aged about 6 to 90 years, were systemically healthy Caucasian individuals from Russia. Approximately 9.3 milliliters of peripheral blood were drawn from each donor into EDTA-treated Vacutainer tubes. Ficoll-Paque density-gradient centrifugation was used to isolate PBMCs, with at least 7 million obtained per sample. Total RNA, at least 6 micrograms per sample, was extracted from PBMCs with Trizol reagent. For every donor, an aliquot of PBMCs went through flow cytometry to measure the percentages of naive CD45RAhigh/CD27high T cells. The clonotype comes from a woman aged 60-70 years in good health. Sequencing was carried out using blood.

The CDR3 region has the sequence CASRPESSYEQYF. The DNA sequence is TGCGCCAGCAGACCGGAGAGCTCCTACGAGCAGTACTTC. The chain is assembled from TRBV5-1 and TRBJ2-7; a confident D gene designation cannot be given. V loses 5 bases of germline sequence and J loses 0 bases, and the interval between the two ends is 9 bases. According to the germline V gene, CDR1 reads SGHRS and CDR2 reads YFSETQ. Inclusive of the bounding cysteine and phenylalanine, the CDR3 is 13 residues long. The DNA shown is the 39-base CDR3, in frame from base 1.